The present T cell receptor beta chain was sequenced within a study of response to subunit inactivated influenza vaccine. Each CDR3 protein gets one entry after TCRdb re-called the RT-PCR reads with MiXCR. The sample has about 540,000 distinct CDR3 sequences; less than 25% are singletons. These data also formed part of another study, on T cells expressing NK-cell markers. That work states: The TCR beta cDNA came from 5'RACE template switching with UMIs. The TCR beta repertoires originated in sorted CD3+CD56+NKG2C+, CD3+CD56+NKG2C- and CD3+CD56-NKG2C+ T cells. With respect to HCMV, seven of the eight sequenced donors were seropositive, and one was seronegative. For four donors, these clonotypes were likewise the leading ones in the CD3+CD56-NKG2C+ fraction.

The TCR originated in a man between 45 and 60 years old who received an inactivated influenza vaccine. Sequenced material: CD4+ T cells sorted from PBMCs, taken 11 to 12 days after vaccination.

DNA for the CDR3: TGCAGCGTTGTGACGGACAGGGATCCAGATACGCAGTATTTT. It specifies CSVVTDRDPDTQYF. The genes are TRBV29-1 and TRBJ2-3; 8 nucleotides agree with TRBD1. CDR3 length: 14 amino acids. The germline V gene has CDR1 SQVTM and CDR2 ANQGSEA. J gave up 4 bases and V 4 bases, and 7 bases lay outside the gene matches.